This paragraph covers one T cell receptor beta chain sequence. The data were taken from a study of blood T cell repertoires in COVID-19. Turning to the study itself: From the United States, Italy and Spain came samples of acute and convalescent COVID-19. The analysed material was cDNA or gDNA that came from T cells, B-cell-depleted T cells, or PBMCs.

The V end lost 1 base, the J end lost 0 bases, and 13 bases lay between the germline ends. The CDR3 loop spans 16 amino acids. CDR1 and CDR2 from the germline V gene are SGHRS and YFSETQ. Methods used by the authors: Amplification with reference gene primers provided the estimates of nucleated cell counts. Generated by immunoSEQ multiplex PCR, the TCRdb table keeps only in-frame clones and is missing some. For V, J and clone size, that table is used; D and trimming come from the DNA. The sample includes about 190,000 clones, roughly nine tenths of them seen just once. Sequencing was performed on peripheral blood. The TCR sequence derives from a man between 60 and 75 years old with active or convalescent COVID-19. This chain joins TRBV5-1 and TRBJ2-5; D call uncertain. CDR3 protein: CASSLTGSPYQETQYF. CDR3 DNA: TGCGCCAGCAGCTTGACTGGTAGCCCGTACCAAGAGACCCAGTACTTC.